These 22 T cell receptor beta chains share one sample of origin, sequenced in a study of T cell responses to AZD1222 COVID-19 vaccine. Libraries were prepared by immunoSEQ multiplex PCR; TCRdb keeps only in-frame clonotypes and omits some of them. Of 65,000 to 80,000 clones listed, 90% to 95% are singletons. This specimen consisted of peripheral blood, obtained on day 0 of MenACWY control vaccination. These receptors were taken from an adult in good health.

The rearrangement uses TRBV14 and TRBJ2-7, with 9 positions matching TRBD1. Per the germline V gene, CDR1 is SGHDN and CDR2 is FVKESK. Trimming cost V 1 base and J 6 bases; bases outside gene matches: 7. This CDR3 comprises 15 residues. Here the CDR3 DNA reads TGTGCCAGCAGCCAAGCCCGGGACAGGGAACGCGAGCAGTACTTC. Protein product: CASSQARDREREQYF.

This clone was observed a few times. CDR3 bases: TGTGCCAGCAGTGAAGCGCGTGGGGCACGGGGCTACACCTTC. Protein product: CASSEARGARGYTF. The chain has TRBV2 and TRBJ1-2; maybe TRBD1 (5 bases). The CDR3 extends over 14 amino acids. V lost 0 bases to trimming and J lost 8 bases, with 13 bases between them. Germline V gene sequence: CDR1 SNHLY, CDR2 FYNNEI.

This clone is a singleton in its sample. The chain links TRBV6-5 to TRBJ1-1; TRBD1 might be the D (6 bases). Trimming took 5 bases from V and 4 from J, leaving 17 bases between them. The CDR3 is 15 amino acids. CDR1 MNHEY and CDR2 SVGAGI come from the germline V gene. In nucleotides, the CDR3 is TGTGCCAGCAGTCTTGGTGGGGCGGGGGCCACTGAAGCTTTCTTT. Its protein product is CASSLGGAGATEAFF.

The chain uses TRBV7-9 and TRBJ2-3; D is unresolved. CDR3 length equals 12 residues. Germline loops: CDR1 SEHNR, CDR2 FQNEAQ (reference sequence). V was clipped by 2 bases and J by 5 bases, with 5 bases between them. CDR3 sequence: CASSLLKDTQYF. The CDR3 region has the DNA TGTGCCAGCAGCTTATTAAAAGATACGCAGTATTTT.

The chain is built from TRBV5-4 and TRBJ2-7; TRBD2 matches 7 bases. Germline V CDR1 and CDR2: SGHNT, YYREEE (reference sequence). The V and J ends lost 1 base and 6 bases, in that order; junction bases with no gene match: 1. This CDR3 has 12 amino acids. CDR3 protein: CASSLSGGEQYF. Here the CDR3 DNA reads TGTGCCAGCAGCTTGTCGGGGGGCGAGCAGTACTTC.

V gene TRBV2 combines with J gene TRBJ2-7; 7 bases are a match to TRBD2. The CDR3 runs 12 residues. Unmatched junction bases numbered 6, after V lost 6 bases and J lost 7 bases. Germline CDR1 is SNHLY and CDR2 is FYNNEI. CDR3 bases: TGTGCCAGCAGCAATGGGGGGGTTGAGCAGTACTTC. Residues: CASSNGGVEQYF.

The chain joins TRBV7-2 to TRBJ2-7; tentative D call: TRBD2 (6 bases). There are 14 residues in the CDR3. V lost 1 base and J 5 bases, leaving 12 bases between the germline ends. The germline CDR1 and CDR2 sequences are SGHTA and FQGNSA. The chain's CDR3 is CASSLVSGVHEQYF. The CDR3 DNA sequence: TGTGCCAGCAGCTTAGTATCGGGGGTTCACGAGCAGTACTTC.

This clone was counted a single time. The V gene is TRBV20-1, the J gene TRBJ1-1; D uncertain. Germline V CDR1 and CDR2: DFQATT, SNEGSKA (reference sequence). This CDR3 has 10 residues. The V end was cut by 8 bases, the J end by 7 bases, with 11 bases between. CDR3 sequence reads: CSPKTSEAFF. In nucleotides, the CDR3 is TGCAGTCCCAAAACCAGTGAAGCTTTCTTT.

DNA for the CDR3: TGTGCCAGCAGTTTACTCGACAATGAGCAGTTCTTC. It encodes CASSLLDNEQFF. The rearrangement links TRBV28 to TRBJ2-1; D ambiguous. Germline V gene lookup returns CDR1 MDHEN and CDR2 SYDVKM. Trimming removed 2 bases at V and 5 bases at J, with 4 bases between. CDR3 length: 12 residues. The full variable domain, in which reference TRBV28 and TRBJ2-1 provide the parts outside the CDR3, is DVKVTQSSRYLVKRTGEKVFLECVQDMDHENMFWYRQDPGLGLRLIYFSYDVKMKEKGDIPEGYSVSREKKERFSLILESASTNQTSMYLCASSLLDNEQFFGPGTRLTVL.

The rearrangement uses TRBV3-1 (or the pseudogene TRBV3-2) and TRBJ1-1; D remains unclear. The germline V and J ends were trimmed by 4 bases and 12 bases, with 30 bases remaining between them. CDR1 is LGHDT and CDR2 is YNNKEL in the germline V gene (reference sequence). There are 17 residues in the CDR3. The CDR3 DNA is TGTGCCAGCAGCCGTACCCTGTGGCGGGGAATAGGAAGTGGTACTTTCTTT. Translating it yields CASSRTLWRGIGSGTFF.

V gene TRBV7-9 combines with J gene TRBJ1-2, with D unresolved. The V and J ends lost 10 bases and 1 base respectively, with 13 bases between them. This CDR3 has 13 residues. In germline, CDR1 is SEHNR, CDR2 FQNEAQ (reference sequence). The CDR3 sequence: CAILDGFNYGYTF. The CDR3 DNA reads TGTGCCATCTTGGACGGATTTAACTATGGCTACACCTTC.

Only one count was recorded for this clone. V gene TRBV18 combines with J gene TRBJ2-2, with 7 nucleotides matching TRBD2. CDR1 KGHSH and CDR2 LQKENI come from the germline V gene. After removal of 6 bases from V and 2 bases from J, the junction contained 12 bases not matched to a gene. CDR3 length: 17 residues. CDR3 region: CASSTLRLADNTGELFF. The CDR3 bases are TGTGCCAGCTCCACCTTACGGCTAGCGGATAACACCGGGGAGCTGTTTTTT.

This chain uses TRBV15 with TRBJ2-5; maybe TRBD1 (6 bases). This CDR3 spans 13 amino acids. The germline V gene encodes CDR1 LNHNV and CDR2 YYDKDF (reference sequence). Trimming removed 11 bases at V and 0 bases at J, with 13 bases between. The CDR3 region is CALQGSYQETQYF. CDR3 nucleotides: TGTGCCCTACAGGGCTCGTACCAAGAGACCCAGTACTTC.

V is TRBV15 and J is TRBJ2-5, with a tentative D call TRBD2 (6 bases). Trimming pared 0 bases from V and 2 bases from J, leaving 10 bases between. This CDR3 has 15 amino acids. Germline CDR1 is LNHNV and CDR2 is YYDKDF (reference sequence). CDR3 in amino acids: CATSRDLAWQETQYF. The CDR3 region has the DNA TGTGCCACCAGCAGAGACCTAGCGTGGCAAGAGACCCAGTACTTC.

The V call is TRBV29-1, the J call TRBJ2-5, with TRBD1 matching over 7 bases. Germline CDR1 and CDR2: SQVTM and ANQGSEA. V lost 4 bases and J lost 4; bases outside the gene matches: 0. The CDR3 totals 11 residues. CDR3 nucleotides: TGCAGCGTTGGGGACAGAGAGACCCAGTACTTC. Translating it yields CSVGDRETQYF.

In its sample, this clone was seen once. The J gene is TRBJ2-1, the V gene TRBV19; D may match TRBD1 or TRBD2 (5 bases each). V lost 9 bases and J lost 0, with 15 bases in between. The CDR3 sequence is 15 residues long. The germline gives CDR1 LNHDA, CDR2 SQIVND (reference sequence). DNA for the CDR3: TGTGCCAGCAGCCGGGACCCCTTCTCCTACAATGAGCAGTTCTTC. This encodes CASSRDPFSYNEQFF.

CDR3 nucleotide sequence: TGTGCCAGCAGCCCGGCCGGGGCGGCTGAAAAACTGTTTTTT. Its translation is CASSPAGAAEKLFF. The rearrangement uses TRBV7-9 and TRBJ1-4; D is possibly TRBD1 (5 bases). CDR1 is SEHNR, CDR2 FQNEAQ, per germline (reference sequence). The CDR3 spans 14 residues. The V end lost 5 bases, the J end lost 7 bases, and 14 bases lay between the germline ends.

The genes are TRBV7-2 and TRBJ1-2; TRBD1 agrees at 8 bases. Germline V gene data show CDR1 as SGHTA and CDR2 as FQGNSA. The V and J ends lost 3 bases and 3 bases, in that order; junction bases with no gene match: 6. The CDR3 runs 15 residues. The DNA for the CDR3 is TGTGCCAGCAGCTTGTCGACAGGGGAGGACTATGGCTACACCTTC. This translates into CASSLSTGEDYGYTF.

V is TRBV5-1 and J is TRBJ2-2; TRBD1 might be the D (6 bases). This CDR3 has 15 amino acids. V was trimmed by 4 bases and J by 3 bases, leaving 13 bases between them. The germline V gene encodes CDR1 SGHRS and CDR2 YFSETQ. The CDR3 sequence: CASSKDSPDTGELFF. Written as DNA, the CDR3 is TGCGCCAGCAGCAAGGACAGCCCGGACACCGGGGAGCTGTTTTTT.

The V gene is TRBV28, the J gene TRBJ1-6, with unresolved D. From germline, CDR1 is MDHEN and CDR2 SYDVKM. The CDR3 has 14 residues. Trimming pared 8 bases from V and 0 bases from J, leaving 8 bases between. The CDR3 coding sequence is TGTGCCAGCTCACCCAGCTCCTATAATTCACCCCTCCACTTT. It yields the protein CASSPSSYNSPLHF. Full variable domain (outside the CDR3, taken from reference TRBV28 and TRBJ1-6): DVKVTQSSRYLVKRTGEKVFLECVQDMDHENMFWYRQDPGLGLRLIYFSYDVKMKEKGDIPEGYSVSREKKERFSLILESASTNQTSMYLCASSPSSYNSPLHFGNGTRLTVT.

The rearrangement links TRBV2 to TRBJ1-5; D is unclear. The ends were cut back, 4 bases at V and 5 bases at J, with 6 bases in the middle. The CDR3 has 12 amino acids. Germline loops: CDR1 SNHLY, CDR2 FYNNEI. CDR3 in DNA: TGTGCCAGCAGTGCCCAGCATCAGCCCCAGCATTTT. This sequence encodes CASSAQHQPQHF. The full variable domain, with the rest looked up from reference TRBV2 and TRBJ1-5, is EPEVTQTPSHQVTQMGQEVILRCVPISNHLYFYWYRQILGQKVEFLVSFYNNEISEKSEIFDDQFSVERPDGSNFTLKIRSTKLEDSAMYFCASSAQHQPQHFGDGTRLSIL.

This clone was seen only once. The genes are TRBV29-1 and TRBJ2-2; D tentatively reads TRBD1 or TRBD2 (5 bases each). CDR3 length equals 13 residues. V lost 7 bases, J lost 6 bases, and 15 bases lay in between. Looked up from germline, CDR1 is SQVTM and CDR2 is ANQGSEA. In DNA form, the CDR3 reads TGCAGCGGCCGAGAGGGGTTCTCCGGGGAGCTGTTTTTT. It encodes CSGREGFSGELFF.